This TCR beta chain was observed in a study of T cells after yellow fever vaccination (dated by TCRdb to the late 2010s). About the full investigation: The SMART-Seq v4 Ultra Low Input RNA kit was used to prepare libraries from fractions with low cell numbers. Bulk TCR alpha and beta repertoires were sequenced longitudinally to track T-cell clones before and after primary and booster YFV17D yellow fever vaccination. The cohort comprised two healthy male donors, one aged 18 to 30 and one aged 30 to 40 years. Blood was collected at multiple timepoints before and after primary and secondary immunization, and bulk PBMC replicates and cell subsets were isolated. General findings and caveats noted by the study authors: Because only a couple of donors were included in the study, the extent to which the findings can be generalized is limited. Computational filtering was needed because FACS-sorted repertoires could contain abundant contaminating clonotypes from the bulk population. The secondary T-cell response was found to be weaker but faster than the primary response, with a peak reached on day 5 rather than on day 15. After the booster, most of the clones that had expanded following primary vaccination were detected again (roughly 97% of CD4 and roughly 90% of CD8), which suggests that memory was broadly maintained. A small share of clonotypes occurred in both CD4 and CD8 compartments, likely arising from convergent recombination.

What the treatment or condition label conveys for this sample: live attenuated yellow fever vaccine strain. PBMCs were isolated from peripheral blood using a standard Ficoll-Paque protocol. Dynabeads CD4 and CD8 positive selection kits were used to isolate the CD4 and CD8 T-cell fractions. RNA was extracted with TriZol from bulk PBMCs, CD4 and CD8 fractions, and dextramer-positive and dextramer-negative fractions. TCR cDNA was made using 5'RACE template switching, a step that added a universal primer site and unique molecular identifiers. Priming of cDNA synthesis was performed from both the TCR alpha and TCR beta constant segments. Libraries were amplified in two PCR steps, with sample barcodes and sequencing adapters added in the second step. Libraries were sequenced on Illumina HiSeq 2500 (2x100 bp) or NovaSeq (2x150 bp). Turning to the authors' computational methods: MIGEC was used to demultiplex reads and collapse the reads into UMI consensus sequences, and MiXCR was used for V(D)J alignment. Vaccine-responding clonotypes were identified with edgeR using replicate PBMC samples, with FDR below 0.01 and a log2 fold change above 5 up to day 15 being required. Each bulk clonotype was labeled CD4 or CD8 based on which sequenced repertoire, CD4 or CD8, contained the clonotype at higher abundance. Through fastp at Q25 and MiXCR, TCRdb rebuilt clones from the public reads, retaining in-frame beta chains. Each CDR3 protein gets just one entry, which takes the most common genes and DNA from the rows behind it. TCRdb's processing, not the authors' own work, is the source of the V and J calls. The sample table contains tens of thousands of distinct CDR3 sequences; only one count was recorded for around 4.3% of them. The biggest ten clones account for approximately 45% of the sample.

A word on this clonotype: The antigen it recognizes is unknown. No much larger clone is present one base from it, and per-base qualities are unavailable.

Counted from cysteine to phenylalanine, this CDR3 has 15 amino acids. Of the read, only the CDR3 DNA is kept; its 45 bases are in frame from base 1. The germline V gene specifies SGHTA as CDR1 and FQGNSA as CDR2. The trim is 8 bases for V and 1 base for J, with a gap of 14 bases between the germline ends. Rearrangement joined TRBV7-2 to TRBJ2-2; TRBD1 is perhaps the D gene, given 7 matching bases. The clonotype was recovered from a man aged 30 to 45 who received the YFV17D yellow fever vaccine. The input for sequencing was CD8+ T cells sorted from PBMCs, taken 5 days after the yellow fever booster vaccination. The CDR3 in this case is CASFFQGGNTGELFF. The sequence in DNA is TGTGCCAGCTTTTTCCAGGGGGGGAACACCGGGGAGCTGTTTTTT.